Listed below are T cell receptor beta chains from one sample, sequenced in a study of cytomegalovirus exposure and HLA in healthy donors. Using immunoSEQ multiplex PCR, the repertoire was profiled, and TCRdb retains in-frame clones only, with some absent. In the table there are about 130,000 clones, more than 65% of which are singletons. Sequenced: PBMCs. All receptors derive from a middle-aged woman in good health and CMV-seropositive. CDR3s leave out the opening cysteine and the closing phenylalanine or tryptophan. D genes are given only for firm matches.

CDR3 protein: ASSPRKGGGANVLT
D gene: -
V gene: TRBV18

CDR3 protein: ASSPLAGRGDTQY
D gene: TRBD2
V gene: TRBV14

CDR3 protein: ASSPQGLAAGELF
D gene: TRBD2
V gene: TRBV7-3

CDR3 protein: ASRQDNYGYT
D gene: -
V gene: TRBV5-1

CDR3 protein: ASVTRGNSNQPQH
D gene: TRBD1
V gene: TRBV6-1

CDR3 protein: ASSPVGQILLLAKNIQY
D gene: -
V gene: TRBV7-2

CDR3 protein: ASSLKGGETEAF
D gene: -
V gene: TRBV5-4

CDR3 protein: ASSQGGSSYEQY
D gene: -
V gene: TRBV4-1

CDR3 protein: ASSQETRGSEAF
D gene: TRBD1
V gene: TRBV14

CDR3 protein: ASSYSSAGAIYEQY
D gene: TRBD2
V gene: TRBV6-6

CDR3 protein: ASSQGLAGGGLPYEQY
D gene: TRBD2
V gene: TRBV2

CDR3 protein: ASSESGRTDTQY
D gene: -
V gene: TRBV2

CDR3 protein: ASSRTSNYGYT
D gene: -
V gene: TRBV6-5

CDR3 protein: ASSPGQGAMNTEAF
D gene: TRBD1
V gene: TRBV5-4

CDR3 protein: ASSDQVYGYT
D gene: -
V gene: TRBV10-2

CDR3 protein: ASSVALGRQYEQY
D gene: -
V gene: TRBV9

CDR3 protein: ASSPGDRDVYGYT
D gene: TRBD1
V gene: TRBV5-1

CDR3 protein: ASLTGSGQPQH
D gene: -
V gene: TRBV19

CDR3 protein: ASREWQTNTGELF
D gene: -
V gene: TRBV6-1

CDR3 protein: ASSYSRVVAEAF
D gene: -
V gene: TRBV6-5

CDR3 protein: ASSGAQREQY
D gene: -
V gene: TRBV7-9

CDR3 protein: ASSLPHMRVSSGANVLT
D gene: -
V gene: TRBV7-9

CDR3 protein: ASRLIGPPNSGNTIY
D gene: -
V gene: TRBV7-3

CDR3 protein: ASSQATPTNEKLF
D gene: -
V gene: TRBV4-1

CDR3 protein: ASGGYSGANVLT
D gene: -
V gene: TRBV28

CDR3 protein: ASSLGAGGPNEQF
D gene: TRBD2
V gene: TRBV18

CDR3 protein: ASEQTGTNYGYT
D gene: TRBD1
V gene: TRBV5-4

CDR3 protein: ASSVPELVSYEQY
D gene: -
V gene: TRBV2

CDR3 protein: ASSPPGRGQQPQH
D gene: -
V gene: TRBV28

CDR3 protein: ASSSGEPNYGYT
D gene: -
V gene: TRBV5-1

CDR3 protein: ASSLWTSGSTDTQY
D gene: TRBD2
V gene: TRBV11-1

CDR3 protein: SVDGEMNTEAF
D gene: -
V gene: TRBV29-1

CDR3 protein: ASLTSAGIQY
D gene: TRBD2
V gene: TRBV7-9

CDR3 protein: ATSVAGDRDEQY
D gene: TRBD2
V gene: TRBV15

CDR3 protein: ASSREGTVNEKLF
D gene: TRBD1
V gene: TRBV2

CDR3 protein: ASSLTGSSGANVLT
D gene: -
V gene: TRBV7-3

CDR3 protein: ASRPGAEQETQY
D gene: -
V gene: TRBV27

CDR3 protein: ASSHLGKTQY
D gene: -
V gene: TRBV11-1

CDR3 protein: ASSRTGYEQY
D gene: TRBD1
V gene: TRBV11-2

CDR3 protein: ASSADTGELF
D gene: -
V gene: TRBV2